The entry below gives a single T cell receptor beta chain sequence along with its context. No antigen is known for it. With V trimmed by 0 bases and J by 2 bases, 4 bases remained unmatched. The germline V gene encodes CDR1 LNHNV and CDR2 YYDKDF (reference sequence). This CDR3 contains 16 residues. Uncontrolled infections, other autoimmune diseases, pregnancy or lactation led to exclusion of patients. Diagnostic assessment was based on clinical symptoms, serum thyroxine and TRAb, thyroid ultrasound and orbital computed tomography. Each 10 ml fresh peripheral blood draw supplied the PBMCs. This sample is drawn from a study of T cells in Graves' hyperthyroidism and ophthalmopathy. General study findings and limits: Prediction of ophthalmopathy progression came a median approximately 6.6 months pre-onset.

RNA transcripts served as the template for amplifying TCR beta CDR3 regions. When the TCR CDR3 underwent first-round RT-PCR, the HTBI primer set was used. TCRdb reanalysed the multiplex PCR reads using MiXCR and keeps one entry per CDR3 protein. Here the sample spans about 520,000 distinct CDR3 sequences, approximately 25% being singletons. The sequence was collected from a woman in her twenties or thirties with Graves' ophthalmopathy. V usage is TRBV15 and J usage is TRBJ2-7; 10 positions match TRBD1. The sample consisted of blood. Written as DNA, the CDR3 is TGTGCCACCAGCAGAGATAGGGGACAGGGGACCTACGAGCAGTACTTC. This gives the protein CATSRDRGQGTYEQYF. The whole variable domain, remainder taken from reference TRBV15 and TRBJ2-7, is DAMVIQNPRYQVTQFGKPVTLSCSQTLNHNVMYWYQQKSSQAPKLLFHYYDKDFNNEADTPDNFQSRRPNTSFCFLDIRSPGLGDTAMYLCATSRDRGQGTYEQYFGPGTRLTVT.